One sample yielded the 18 T cell receptor beta chains listed below, sequenced in a study of cytomegalovirus exposure and HLA in healthy donors. This PCR relied on a set of 60 Vbeta primers and 13 Jbeta primers. The protocol was immunoSEQ multiplex PCR, while the TCRdb copy is restricted to in-frame clones and leaves out a portion. The repertoire holds about 140,000 clones, with roughly 70% as singletons. The sequencing input was PBMCs. All receptors come from a man under 40 in good health and CMV-seropositive.

The V gene is TRBV30, the J gene TRBJ1-4, with 9 bases fitting TRBD1. V was pared by 3 bases and J by 3 bases, with 5 bases of the junction left unmatched. The germline V gene has CDR1 GTSNPN and CDR2 SVGIG (reference sequence). The CDR3 has 15 residues. CDR3 DNA: TGTGCCTGGAGGGAACAGGGGGCTGCTAATGAAAAACTGTTTTTT. It encodes CAWREQGAANEKLFF.

The chain carries TRBV5-1 and TRBJ2-7; 14 bases match TRBD2. In germline, CDR1 is SGHRS, CDR2 YFSETQ. V was clipped by 4 bases and J by 2 bases; unmatched bases: 5. The CDR3 totals 16 residues. The CDR3 DNA sequence: TGCGCCAGCAGCCCTGGGACTAGCGGGAGTCCCTACGAGCAGTACTTC. Translating it yields CASSPGTSGSPYEQYF.

V and J are TRBV7-3 and TRBJ2-1; weak D call: TRBD1 (5 bases). CDR3 size: 13 residues. V was clipped by 5 bases and J by 4 bases, with 9 bases between them. The germline CDR1 and CDR2 sequences are SGHTA and FQGTGA. The CDR3 here is CASSVTVYNEQFF. CDR3 nucleotides: TGTGCCAGCAGCGTGACAGTATACAATGAGCAGTTCTTC.

This clone was counted between two and nine times. The chain has TRBV5-1 and TRBJ2-2; 9 nucleotides match TRBD2. In germline, CDR1 is SGHRS, CDR2 YFSETQ. With 0 bases clipped from V and 5 bases from J, the junction kept 2 bases outside the gene matches. The CDR3 sequence is 15 residues long. The CDR3 is CASSLALAGTGELFF. CDR3 in DNA: TGCGCCAGCAGCTTGGCCCTAGCGGGAACCGGGGAGCTGTTTTTT.

The chain has TRBV19 and TRBJ2-5; possible D gene TRBD2, 6 bases. V lost 4 bases, J lost 6 bases, and 21 bases lay in between. The CDR3 consists of 16 residues. The V gene's germline CDR1 is LNHDA and CDR2 SQIVND (reference sequence). As DNA, the CDR3 is TGTGCCAGTAGTAAGAGCGGGCTGGGAGAGAGGCAGACCCAGTACTTC. This sequence encodes CASSKSGLGERQTQYF. The full variable domain, its missing parts supplied by reference TRBV19 and TRBJ2-5, is DGGITQSPKYLFRKEGQNVTLSCEQNLNHDAMYWYRQDPGQGLRLIYYSQIVNDFQKGDIAEGYSVSREKKESFPLTVTSAQKNPTAFYLCASSKSGLGERQTQYFGPGTRLLVL.

This clone was counted a few times. The CDR3 nucleotides read TGTGCCAGCAGTCTTCTAGAGGATGAGCAGTTCTTC. This sequence encodes CASSLLEDEQFF. The rearrangement joins TRBV6-6 to TRBJ2-1; D not resolved. The germline V gene has CDR1 MNHNY and CDR2 SVGAGI (reference sequence). With 5 bases removed from V and 8 bases from J, the gap between germline ends came to 10 bases. The CDR3 contains 12 residues.

This chain uses TRBV7-6 with TRBJ2-7; 13 bases fit TRBD2. Per the germline V gene, CDR1 is SGHVS and CDR2 is FNYEAQ. The CDR3 is 16 amino acids. J gave up 6 bases and V 1 base, and 6 bases lay outside the gene matches. The CDR3 coding sequence is TGTGCCAGCAGCTTAGTATCGGGACTAGCGGGATCCGAGCAGTACTTC. Amino acids: CASSLVSGLAGSEQYF.

The chain recombines TRBV25-1 with TRBJ1-1; TRBD1 matches at 12 bases. The CDR3 has 14 amino acids. Per the germline V gene, CDR1 is MGHDK and CDR2 is SYGVNS. With 6 bases clipped from V and 3 bases from J, the junction kept 2 bases outside the gene matches. In DNA, the CDR3 is TGTGCCAGCAGGGGGGACAGGGGGCACACTGAAGCTTTCTTT. This encodes CASRGDRGHTEAFF.

The V and J genes are TRBV5-1 and TRBJ1-2; 8 nucleotides match TRBD1. V lost 3 bases to trimming and J lost 3 bases; unmatched junction nucleotides: 7. Per the germline V gene, CDR1 is SGHRS and CDR2 is YFSETQ. The CDR3 contains 15 residues. This CDR3 is CASSSSGGPDYGYTF. Written as DNA, the CDR3 is TGCGCCAGCAGCTCTTCAGGGGGCCCGGACTATGGCTACACCTTC.

The sample holds a few counts of this clone. The chain links TRBV11-2 to TRBJ2-5; D remains ambiguous. The V gene lost 5 bases and the J gene lost 7 bases, with 11 bases spanning the gap. CDR1 SGHAT and CDR2 FQNNGV come from the germline V gene. The CDR3 loop spans 12 amino acids. In nucleotides, the CDR3 is TGTGCCAGCAGCCATAACGGCGGGACCCAGTACTTC. It is translated as CASSHNGGTQYF.

V usage is TRBV18 and J usage is TRBJ2-6; 9 nucleotides align to TRBD1. The germline V gene encodes CDR1 KGHSH and CDR2 LQKENI. The CDR3 totals 12 residues. V lost 5 bases to trimming and J lost 18 bases; unmatched junction nucleotides: 8. As DNA, the CDR3 is TGTGCCAGCTCATCGGGACAGGGCCCTGGGACTTTC. This translates into CASSSGQGPGTF.

The chain combines TRBV10-1 with TRBJ1-6; possible D gene TRBD1, 5 bases. With 6 bases removed from V and 8 bases from J, the gap between germline ends came to 11 bases. Per germline, CDR1 WNHNN and CDR2 SYGVQD (reference sequence). This CDR3 is built from 13 residues. The CDR3 region is CASRPDRDSPLHF. As DNA, the CDR3 is TGCGCCAGCAGACCCGACAGAGATTCACCCCTCCACTTT.

The V and J genes are TRBV2 and TRBJ2-1; 10 bases are a match to TRBD2. The CDR3 contains 19 residues. The trim removed 0 bases at V and 4 bases at J, leaving 12 bases unmatched. CDR1 and CDR2 (germline): SNHLY, FYNNEI. CDR3 in amino acids: CASSEAPQLAGMPYNEQFF. The CDR3 region has the DNA TGTGCCAGCAGTGAAGCGCCACAACTAGCGGGAATGCCATACAATGAGCAGTTCTTC.

This clone was counted a single time. The gene calls are TRBV2 and TRBJ1-5, with 11 bases that match TRBD1. V shed 6 bases and J 6 bases; nucleotides not matched to a gene: 4. This CDR3 is 14 amino acids long. CDR1 and CDR2 (germline): SNHLY, FYNNEI. CDR3 nucleotide sequence: TGTGCCAGCAGGGGGACAGGGGGTATTCAGCCCCAGCATTTT. Protein sequence: CASRGTGGIQPQHF. Looking up the rest from reference TRBV2 and TRBJ1-5 gives the full variable domain: EPEVTQTPSHQVTQMGQEVILRCVPISNHLYFYWYRQILGQKVEFLVSFYNNEISEKSEIFDDQFSVERPDGSNFTLKIRSTKLEDSAMYFCASRGTGGIQPQHFGDGTRLSIL.

The chain couples TRBV10-3 to TRBJ2-7, with TRBD2 identical over 7 bases. Germline CDR1 and CDR2: ENHRY and SYGVKD. J was trimmed by 6 bases and V by 5 bases; bases with no gene match: 13. The CDR3 has 15 residues. The CDR3 here is CAISPQGGLGLEQYF. The CDR3 region has the DNA TGTGCCATCAGTCCCCAGGGAGGGTTAGGACTCGAGCAGTACTTC.

In this sample, this clone turned up once. The V call is TRBV25-1, the J call TRBJ2-7, with D hard to call. V gave up 7 bases and J gave up 3 bases, with 13 bases separating them. This CDR3 spans 13 amino acids. Per the germline V gene, CDR1 is MGHDK and CDR2 is SYGVNS. As DNA, the CDR3 is TGTGCCAGCATGTCGGGTTTGTACTACGAGCAGTACTTC. Translated, it gives CASMSGLYYEQYF.

This clone showed up just a few times. The rearrangement uses TRBV9 and TRBJ1-4; a weak D match, TRBD1 (5 bases). Trimming cost V 4 bases and J 4 bases, with 17 bases left between them. Germline CDR1 SGDLS, CDR2 YYNGEE. CDR3 size: 16 residues. The DNA of the CDR3 is TGTGCCAGCAGCCTAACCTCACGGGGGAGTAATGAAAAACTGTTTTTT. This sequence encodes CASSLTSRGSNEKLFF. Using reference TRBV9 and TRBJ1-4 for the parts outside the CDR3, the full variable domain is DSGVTQTPKHLITATGQRVTLRCSPRSGDLSVYWYQQSLDQGLQFLIQYYNGEERAKGNILERFSAQQFPDLHSELNLSSLELGDSALYFCASSLTSRGSNEKLFFGSGTQLSVL.

The chain uses TRBV7-3 and TRBJ1-1, with D possibly being TRBD1 (5 bases). Germline V gene sequence: CDR1 SGHTA, CDR2 FQGTGA. This CDR3 comprises 14 residues. The V and J ends lost 6 bases and 1 base respectively, with 12 bases between them. This CDR3 is CASSQMQGNTEAFF. The CDR3 DNA reads as TGTGCCAGCAGTCAGATGCAGGGGAACACTGAAGCTTTCTTT.